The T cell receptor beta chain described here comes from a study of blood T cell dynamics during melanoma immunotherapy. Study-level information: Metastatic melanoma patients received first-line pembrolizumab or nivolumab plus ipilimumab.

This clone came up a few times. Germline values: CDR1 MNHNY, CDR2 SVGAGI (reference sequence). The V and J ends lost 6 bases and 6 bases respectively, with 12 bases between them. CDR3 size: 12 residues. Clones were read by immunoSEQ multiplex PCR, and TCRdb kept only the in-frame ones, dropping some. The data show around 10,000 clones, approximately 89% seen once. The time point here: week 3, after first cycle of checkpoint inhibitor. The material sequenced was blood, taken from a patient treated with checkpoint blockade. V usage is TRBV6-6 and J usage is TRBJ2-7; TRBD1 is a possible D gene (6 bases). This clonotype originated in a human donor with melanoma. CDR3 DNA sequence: TGTGCCAGCAGCCTGGACAGCGCCGAGCAGTACTTC. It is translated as CASSLDSAEQYF.